This passage covers 15 T cell receptor beta chains from one sample sequenced in a study of blood T cells in healthy people across ages. A sample-barcoded 5' primer and a J-beta primer mix were used in a second PCR of roughly 6 to 11 cycles. MiXCR, applied by TCRdb to the 5' RACE reads, yields one record per CDR3 protein. Among about 970,000 distinct CDR3 sequences listed, about 53% were seen once. Input material: blood. The receptors were gathered from a woman between 55 and 75 years old in good health.

This clonotype was found a few times. The chain has TRBV7-2 and TRBJ2-6; maybe TRBD1 (6 bases). CDR1 and CDR2 from the germline V gene are SGHTA and FQGNSA. The CDR3 spans 13 residues. V lost 2 bases and J 16 bases, leaving 15 bases between the germline ends. The CDR3 nucleotides are TGTGCCAGCAGCTTATACAGGGTTGGAGAGCTGACTTTC. Its translation is CASSLYRVGELTF.

In this sample, this clonotype turned up a few times. CDR3 in DNA: TGTGCCAGCAGCCCCCGGACTAGCGGAGAGACCCAGTACTTC. Translation: CASSPRTSGETQYF. The V gene is TRBV7-2, the J gene TRBJ2-5, with 10 bases that match TRBD2. CDR1 SGHTA and CDR2 FQGNSA come from the germline V gene. The CDR3 sequence is 14 residues long. V trimming: 5 bases; J trimming: 4 bases; junction bases outside the gene matches: 4.

The chain employs TRBV11-3 and TRBJ1-2; tentatively, D is TRBD1 (6 bases). This CDR3 region has 15 residues. The V end lost 2 bases, the J end lost 4 bases, and 14 bases lay between the germline ends. Germline CDR1 and CDR2: SGHNT and YENEEA. This CDR3 is CASSLPNRVGYGYTF. CDR3 nucleotides: TGTGCCAGCAGCTTACCCAACAGGGTTGGCTATGGCTACACCTTC.

This clonotype was seen more than once but under ten times. The chain couples TRBV7-9 to TRBJ2-7; 9 bases align to TRBD2. This CDR3 has 13 amino acids. CDR1 and CDR2 from the germline V gene are SEHNR and FQNEAQ (reference sequence). The J segment lost 6 bases and the V segment lost 3 bases, leaving 3 bases of the junction unmatched. CDR3 bases: TGTGCCAGCAGCTTTTCACTAGCGGGCGAGCAGTACTTC. It codes for CASSFSLAGEQYF.

The rearrangement uses TRBV5-1 and TRBJ2-7; 9 nucleotides match TRBD1. In germline, CDR1 is SGHRS, CDR2 YFSETQ. This CDR3 region has 14 residues. The J segment lost 2 bases and the V segment lost 7 bases, leaving 7 bases of the junction unmatched. CDR3 amino acids: CASGTGTGPYEQYF. CDR3 nucleotide sequence: TGCGCCAGCGGGACCGGGACAGGGCCCTACGAGCAGTACTTC.

The J gene is TRBJ2-1, the V gene TRBV20-1, with TRBD2 matching over 7 bases. This CDR3 spans 15 amino acids. The junction had 17 bases not matched to a gene; V was cut back by 6 bases and J by 9 bases. Germline CDR1 is DFQATT and CDR2 is SNEGSKA (reference sequence). Written as DNA, the CDR3 is TGCAGTGCAACACGGCTAGCGGTACCATCTCGTGAGCAGTTCTTC. It codes for CSATRLAVPSREQFF.

The chain links TRBV9 to TRBJ2-3; 8 bases match TRBD2. This CDR3 comprises 16 residues. Germline V gene lookup returns CDR1 SGDLS and CDR2 YYNGEE. V lost 0 bases to trimming and J lost 2 bases; unmatched junction nucleotides: 5. This CDR3 reads CASSVVGSGVTDTQYF. The CDR3 DNA is TGTGCCAGCAGCGTAGTGGGTAGCGGGGTCACAGATACGCAGTATTTT.

The gene calls are TRBV20-1 and TRBJ2-1, with D tentatively TRBD1 or TRBD2 (5 bases each). Germline V gene data show CDR1 as DFQATT and CDR2 as SNEGSKA (reference sequence). V was trimmed by 1 base and J by 2 bases, leaving 27 bases between them. CDR3 length: 20 amino acids. The CDR3 nucleotides read TGCAGTGCTAGAGGTAGGGGTACCCTAACGCGTCGGAGGACCTACAATGAGCAGTTCTTC. Translation: CSARGRGTLTRRRTYNEQFF.

This chain connects TRBV29-1 to TRBJ2-1; tentative D call: TRBD1 (6 bases). The CDR3 sequence is 11 residues long. V was clipped by 7 bases and J by 6 bases, with 10 bases between them. The germline CDR1 and CDR2 sequences are SQVTM and ANQGSEA. The chain's CDR3 is CSGDKVNEQFF. The CDR3 region has the DNA TGCAGCGGGGACAAGGTCAATGAGCAGTTCTTC.

Details on this clonotype: A much larger clone differs by one base, so this may be a read error. This chain connects TRBV7-9 to TRBJ2-7, with 7 bases identical to TRBD1. Germline V gene data show CDR1 as SEHNR and CDR2 as FQNEAQ (reference sequence). CDR3 size: 14 residues. The CDR3 DNA reads as TGTGCCGGCAGCTTTTTGCAGGGGGCCTACGAGCAGTACTTC. It specifies CAGSFLQGAYEQYF.

This chain connects TRBV4-2 to TRBJ2-6; TRBD1 aligns across 10 bases. The CDR3 is 19 amino acids. Germline V gene data show CDR1 as LGHNA and CDR2 as YNFKEQ. The ends lost 0 bases at V and 0 bases at J; junction bases unmatched: 5. CDR3 amino acids: CASSQEWGQGISGANVLTF. CDR3 nucleotide sequence: TGTGCCAGCAGCCAAGAGTGGGGACAGGGGATCTCTGGGGCCAACGTCCTGACTTTC.

This clonotype was detected a few times. V usage is TRBV28 and J usage is TRBJ2-5; tentatively, D is TRBD1 (6 bases). Looked up from germline, CDR1 is MDHEN and CDR2 is SYDVKM. V dropped 6 bases and J dropped 2 bases, with 16 bases sitting between them. CDR3 length: 15 amino acids. CDR3 amino acids: CASRDLGATQETQYF. DNA of the CDR3: TGTGCCAGCAGAGACTTGGGGGCGACGCAAGAGACCCAGTACTTC.

The chain has TRBV29-1 and TRBJ1-1, with 9 nucleotides matching TRBD1. The V segment lost 4 bases and the J segment 6 bases; nucleotides outside the gene matches: 6. CDR1 is SQVTM and CDR2 is ANQGSEA in the germline V gene. This CDR3 spans 13 amino acids. CDR3 loop: CSVGGQGGAEAFF. The DNA of the CDR3 is TGCAGCGTTGGGGGACAGGGAGGGGCTGAAGCTTTCTTT.

V gene TRBV12-3 or TRBV12-4 combines with J gene TRBJ2-4; D may be TRBD1 (7 bases). V lost 10 bases and J 9 bases, leaving 19 bases between the germline ends. There are 13 residues in the CDR3. The CDR3 here is CANSYFQGGIQYF. The CDR3 DNA sequence: TGTGCCAACAGCTATTTTCAGGGGGGCATTCAGTACTTC.

This clonotype was counted between two and nine times. J is TRBJ2-6 and V is TRBV27, with TRBD2 matching 12 bases. Germline V gives CDR1 MNHEY, CDR2 SMNVEV (reference sequence). CDR3 length: 18 amino acids. The V segment lost 3 bases and the J segment 0 bases; nucleotides outside the gene matches: 3. The CDR3 region has the DNA TGTGCCAGCAGTTTCTCTAGCGGGAGGGCCTCTGGGGCCAACGTCCTGACTTTC. Protein sequence: CASSFSSGRASGANVLTF.